The TCR beta chain described here comes from a study of cytomegalovirus exposure and HLA in healthy donors. Primers included in the PCR were 60 Vbeta and 13 Jbeta primers. Libraries were prepared by immunoSEQ multiplex PCR; TCRdb keeps only in-frame clonotypes and omits some of them. The sample totals about 43,000 clones; its top ten clones hold under 2%. The CDR3 totals 14 residues. The germline V gene encodes CDR1 WSHSY and CDR2 SAAADI. After removal of 6 bases from V and 2 bases from J, the junction contained 5 bases not matched to a gene. Regarding this clone: What it binds is not known.

Study-level findings and limits: A later analysis by the authors found several of the most significant clusters apparently linked to common viral pathogens. DRB1 showed the most TCR associations and HLA-C the fewest in a later analysis, as rates varied by HLA locus. TCR beta V segments were, for the most part, productive about 87% or about 30% of the time in an earlier analysis.

The V call is TRBV10-2, the J call TRBJ1-1; 8 bases fit TRBD1. This TCR was recovered from a young woman in good health and CMV-seronegative. Sample: PBMCs. The CDR3 loop reads CASRQGVENTEAFF. CDR3 DNA sequence: TGCGCCAGCAGACAGGGGGTGGAAAACACTGAAGCTTTCTTT.